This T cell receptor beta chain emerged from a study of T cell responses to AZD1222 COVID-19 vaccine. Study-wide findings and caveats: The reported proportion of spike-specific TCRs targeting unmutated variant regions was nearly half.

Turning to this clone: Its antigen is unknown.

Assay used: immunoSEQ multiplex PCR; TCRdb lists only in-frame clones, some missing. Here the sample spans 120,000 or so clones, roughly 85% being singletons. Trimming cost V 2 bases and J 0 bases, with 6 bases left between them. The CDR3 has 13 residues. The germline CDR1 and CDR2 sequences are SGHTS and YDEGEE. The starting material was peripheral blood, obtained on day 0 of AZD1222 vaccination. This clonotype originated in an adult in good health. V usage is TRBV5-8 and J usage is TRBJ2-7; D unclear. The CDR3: CASSLYGSYEQYF. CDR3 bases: TGTGCCAGCAGCTTATACGGCTCCTACGAGCAGTACTTC.